Listed below are T cell receptor beta chains from one sample, sequenced in a study of blood T cell repertoires in COVID-19. Measured with immunoSEQ multiplex PCR; TCRdb has only the in-frame clones, and not every one. The table has 320,000 or so clones, roughly 87% seen once. Sequencing was carried out using PBMCs or T cells enriched from blood (not recorded which). The receptors come from a woman under 40 who had recovered from COVID-19. CDR3s include the opening cysteine and the closing phenylalanine or tryptophan. The D gene is left open where the match is weak.

j_call: TRBJ1-5; v_call: TRBV23-1; d_call: TRBD1; cdr3_aa: CASSQSEQGGQPQHF
j_call: TRBJ1-3; v_call: TRBV14; d_call: TRBD1; cdr3_aa: CASSQQDRGNSGNTIYF
j_call: TRBJ1-4; v_call: TRBV5-1; d_call: -; cdr3_aa: CASSLDRRSNEKLFF
j_call: TRBJ2-2; v_call: TRBV27; d_call: -; cdr3_aa: CASSPTRLITGELFF
j_call: TRBJ2-6; v_call: TRBV5-6; d_call: -; cdr3_aa: CASSQTGQGSGANVLTF
j_call: TRBJ1-4; v_call: TRBV4-1; d_call: TRBD1; cdr3_aa: CASSLSGGTNEKLFF
j_call: TRBJ1-2; v_call: TRBV27; d_call: -; cdr3_aa: CASTTSPGSLIGYGYTF
j_call: TRBJ2-3; v_call: TRBV7-2; d_call: TRBD2; cdr3_aa: CASSLGASGQLAQYF
j_call: TRBJ1-3; v_call: TRBV3-1/TRBV3-2; d_call: -; cdr3_aa: CASSQEGVTGNTIYF
j_call: TRBJ1-4; v_call: TRBV4-3; d_call: -; cdr3_aa: CASSRSTATNEKLFF
j_call: TRBJ1-1; v_call: TRBV2; d_call: TRBD1; cdr3_aa: CASTRDRDAFF
j_call: TRBJ1-4; v_call: TRBV10-3; d_call: TRBD1; cdr3_aa: CAITESRDRGPNEKLFF
j_call: TRBJ2-7; v_call: TRBV7-8; d_call: TRBD1; cdr3_aa: CASSSGPGQGSPYEQYF
j_call: TRBJ2-7; v_call: TRBV19; d_call: -; cdr3_aa: CASSRRDSYEQYF
j_call: TRBJ1-6; v_call: TRBV6-5; d_call: -; cdr3_aa: CASSPLQGSPLHF
j_call: TRBJ2-2; v_call: TRBV7-9; d_call: TRBD1; cdr3_aa: CASSSWDRENTGELFF
j_call: TRBJ1-2; v_call: TRBV5-1; d_call: TRBD1; cdr3_aa: CASSLKGAGYGYTF
j_call: TRBJ2-7; v_call: TRBV11-2; d_call: -; cdr3_aa: CASSLERGYEQYF
j_call: TRBJ2-7; v_call: TRBV28; d_call: -; cdr3_aa: CASSLSISYEQYF
j_call: TRBJ1-5; v_call: TRBV30; d_call: -; cdr3_aa: CAWSPISRGFRVGRGNQPQHF
j_call: TRBJ1-5; v_call: TRBV28; d_call: TRBD1; cdr3_aa: CASSFGDRGDQPQHF
j_call: TRBJ2-3; v_call: TRBV4-1; d_call: -; cdr3_aa: CASSQEAATPLSTDTQYF
j_call: TRBJ1-3; v_call: TRBV6-5; d_call: TRBD1; cdr3_aa: CASSRDREYRNTIYF
j_call: TRBJ2-5; v_call: TRBV19; d_call: TRBD1; cdr3_aa: CASSRTLQGHQETQYF
j_call: TRBJ2-4; v_call: TRBV13; d_call: TRBD1; cdr3_aa: CASSSTLGTGGDENIQYF
j_call: TRBJ1-2; v_call: TRBV28; d_call: TRBD1; cdr3_aa: CASSSPGQGPNYGYTF
j_call: TRBJ1-5; v_call: TRBV6-2/TRBV6-3; d_call: -; cdr3_aa: CASSYMAGEGQIGASQPQHF
j_call: TRBJ2-5; v_call: TRBV6-5; d_call: TRBD1; cdr3_aa: CASRKGQGTETQYF
j_call: TRBJ2-3; v_call: TRBV30; d_call: TRBD1; cdr3_aa: CAWNRGTDTQYF
j_call: TRBJ1-1; v_call: TRBV7-6; d_call: TRBD1; cdr3_aa: CASSPGTGRMNTEAFF
j_call: TRBJ1-5; v_call: TRBV7-9; d_call: -; cdr3_aa: CASSSQAPGNQPQHF
j_call: TRBJ1-1; v_call: TRBV6-5; d_call: -; cdr3_aa: CASSRTENTEAFF
j_call: TRBJ1-5; v_call: TRBV5-6; d_call: TRBD1; cdr3_aa: CASSSDRGRFSNQPQHF
j_call: TRBJ2-1; v_call: TRBV7-9; d_call: TRBD2; cdr3_aa: CASSSLLAGGNVEQFF
j_call: TRBJ2-7; v_call: TRBV11-2; d_call: -; cdr3_aa: CASSLGGEGVVLYEQYF
j_call: TRBJ1-2; v_call: TRBV6-5; d_call: -; cdr3_aa: CASSRGADRGNGYTF
j_call: TRBJ2-1; v_call: TRBV7-9; d_call: -; cdr3_aa: CASSKTGLTYNEQFF
j_call: TRBJ1-5; v_call: TRBV5-1; d_call: TRBD1; cdr3_aa: CASSLGLQGSNQPQHF
j_call: TRBJ2-5; v_call: TRBV15; d_call: TRBD2; cdr3_aa: CATSRTSGQETQYF
j_call: TRBJ1-1; v_call: TRBV30; d_call: TRBD1; cdr3_aa: CAWSKATGVGYTEAFF
j_call: TRBJ1-1; v_call: TRBV2; d_call: -; cdr3_aa: CASSERQVYEAFF
j_call: TRBJ2-3; v_call: TRBV15; d_call: TRBD2; cdr3_aa: CATSREFLGGGTDTQYF
j_call: TRBJ2-5; v_call: TRBV28; d_call: -; cdr3_aa: CASSFPRGPHQETQYF
j_call: TRBJ2-7; v_call: TRBV7-8; d_call: -; cdr3_aa: CASSFDVGGREQYF
j_call: TRBJ2-1; v_call: TRBV3-1/TRBV3-2; d_call: -; cdr3_aa: CASSQELYYNEQFF
j_call: TRBJ1-1; v_call: TRBV9; d_call: -; cdr3_aa: CASSVSPFSTEAFF
j_call: TRBJ1-2; v_call: TRBV5-1; d_call: TRBD1; cdr3_aa: CASSIRRQGIDYGYTF
j_call: TRBJ1-1; v_call: TRBV11-2; d_call: -; cdr3_aa: CASSLDGGVVAFF
j_call: TRBJ2-5; v_call: TRBV5-1; d_call: TRBD2; cdr3_aa: CASSAWDYGETQYF
j_call: TRBJ2-4; v_call: TRBV5-6; d_call: TRBD2; cdr3_aa: CASSFTSGGKNIQYF
j_call: TRBJ2-2; v_call: TRBV9; d_call: TRBD2; cdr3_aa: CASSVVTSGGELFF
j_call: TRBJ2-7; v_call: TRBV28; d_call: TRBD1; cdr3_aa: CASSRTGAFSEQYF